This passage covers 3 T cell receptor beta chains from one sample sequenced in a study of regulatory T cells. Study-wide results and limits: In CD3G-deficient patients, conventional CD4+ T cells were enriched for hydrophobic CDR3 residues at positions 6 and 7.

These receptors have no identified antigens. Amplification used 52 TRBV primers and 13 TRBJ primers. Libraries were prepared by immunoSEQ multiplex PCR; TCRdb keeps only in-frame clonotypes and omits some of them. The sample contains roughly 32,000 clones, approximately 90% of which appear only once. The material sequenced was conventional CD4+ T cells sorted from blood. The receptors were gathered from a person under 35 with CD3G deficiency.

V is TRBV28 and J is TRBJ1-5; TRBD1 is a possible D gene (5 bases). CDR3 length: 16 amino acids. Trimming left V 3 bases short and J 3 bases short, with 15 bases between. Germline CDR1 MDHEN, CDR2 SYDVKM. CDR3: CASSFNWEGNNQPQHF. The CDR3, as DNA: TGTGCCAGCAGTTTCAACTGGGAGGGGAACAATCAGCCCCAGCATTTT.

The chain uses TRBV5-1 and TRBJ2-5; tentatively, D is TRBD1 or TRBD2 (6 bases each). The germline V gene encodes CDR1 SGHRS and CDR2 YFSETQ. The V end lost 2 bases, the J end lost 4 bases, and 12 bases lay between the germline ends. This CDR3 contains 14 residues. CDR3 amino acids: CASSLFRGGETQYF. Written as DNA, the CDR3 is TGCGCCAGCAGCTTATTCAGGGGAGGAGAGACCCAGTACTTC.

The chain combines TRBV5-1 with TRBJ2-3, with TRBD2 matching over 10 bases. CDR3 length: 17 residues. Trimming cost V 0 bases and J 4 bases; bases outside gene matches: 8. The germline gives CDR1 SGHRS, CDR2 YFSETQ. The CDR3, as DNA: TGCGCCAGCAGCTTGGCTCCCGTAGCGGGAGGATCAGATACGCAGTATTTT. This encodes CASSLAPVAGGSDTQYF.